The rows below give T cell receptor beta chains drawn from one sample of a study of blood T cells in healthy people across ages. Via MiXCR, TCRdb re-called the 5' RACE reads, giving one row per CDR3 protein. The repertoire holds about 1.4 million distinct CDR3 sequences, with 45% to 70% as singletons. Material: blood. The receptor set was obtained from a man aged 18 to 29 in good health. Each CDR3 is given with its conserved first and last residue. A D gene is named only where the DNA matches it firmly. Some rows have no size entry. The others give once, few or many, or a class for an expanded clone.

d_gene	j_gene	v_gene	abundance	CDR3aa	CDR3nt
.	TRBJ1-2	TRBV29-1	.	CSVVERRDYTF	TGCAGCGTTGTAGAGAGACGGGACTACACCTTC
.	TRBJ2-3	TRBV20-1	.	CSAFEFGTDTQYF	TGCAGTGCCTTTGAGTTTGGAACAGATACGCAGTATTTT
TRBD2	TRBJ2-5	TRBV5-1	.	CASSLLAGGPSETQYF	TGCGCCAGCAGCCTCCTAGCGGGGGGGCCATCGGAGACCCAGTACTTC
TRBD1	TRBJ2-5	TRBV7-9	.	CASSFQGGQGGGQETQYF	TGTGCCAGCAGCTTCCAGGGGGGACAGGGCGGTGGGCAAGAGACCCAGTACTTC
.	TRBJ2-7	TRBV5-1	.	CASSLARGHSYEQYF	TGCGCCAGCAGCTTGGCCCGAGGCCACTCCTACGAGCAGTACTTC
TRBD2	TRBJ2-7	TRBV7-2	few	CASSLNGGGSGEQYF	TGTGCCAGCAGCTTAAATGGCGGGGGGTCGGGCGAGCAGTACTTC
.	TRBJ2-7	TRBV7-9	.	CASSLDRDSTYEQYF	TGTGCCAGCAGCTTAGACAGGGACTCAACCTACGAGCAGTACTTC
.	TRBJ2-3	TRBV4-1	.	CASSQEWTKGRTDTQYF	TGCGCCAGCAGCCAAGAATGGACTAAAGGGCGCACAGATACGCAGTATTTT
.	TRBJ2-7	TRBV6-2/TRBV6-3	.	CASGTPERQYF	TGTGCCAGCGGTACCCCGGAAAGACAGTACTTC
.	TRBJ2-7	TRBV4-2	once	CASSQSEWGEYEQYF	TGTGCCAGCAGCCAATCAGAATGGGGGGAGTACGAGCAGTACTTC
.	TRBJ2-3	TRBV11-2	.	CASSLDLSGTDSDTQYF	TGTGCCAGCAGCTTAGATCTATCAGGGACCGACTCAGATACGCAGTATTTT